This TCR beta chain comes out of a study of cytomegalovirus exposure and HLA in healthy donors (dated by TCRdb to the late 2010s). Background for the entire study: According to an earlier analysis of 587 of the donors, 150 million to 200 million T cells yielded 95 million to 140 million unique TCR beta sequences and 250 to 350 Gb of sequence data. Using immunosequencing, the study profiled T cell repertoires from 640 or so subjects and related those repertoires to cytomegalovirus serostatus. In a later analysis, previously published TCR beta repertoires from more than 500 donors were re-analyzed and high-resolution HLA genotyping was added so that TCR occurrence patterns could be studied. The study aimed to test whether signatures of past pathogen exposure could be identified by cataloging public T cell receptors. HLA typing included class I and class II loci at four-digit resolution. Donor age, sex, ethnicity and CMV serostatus were collected together with the repertoire data. An early release that covered about 600 HLA-typed donors contained about 290 gigabases of sequencing data and 80 million or so unique TCR sequences. The later analysis used no new phenotypic data to find candidate immune exposures, relying instead on TCR beta sequences and their occurrence across donors. Typing coverage differed by locus: A, B, C, DRB1 and DQB1 were typed in about 620-630 donors, DQA1 in 500 to 550, DPA1 in roughly 590, and DPB1 in 450 to 480. Across 398 genotyped donors of the cohort, an average of approximately 240,000 unique TCR beta nucleotide sequences per donor were sequenced, and roughly 20% of those sequences were non-productive. A later genetic analysis used genome-wide SNP genotypes for about three fifths of the 666 donors, treating that subset as a discovery cohort. About five DR-DQ haplotypes were treated as single units for association and clustering because of strong linkage in the cohort. The genetic ancestry cluster associated with self-reported Caucasian donors included around 76% of the 398 genotyped donors. To predict cytomegalovirus infection status, the study brought together high-throughput TCR immunosequencing, statistical association of individual TCRs with disease status, and machine learning. An earlier analysis of several hundred of the donors used high-throughput TCR beta sequencing to judge whether each TCR beta V gene segment behaved as functional or pseudogenic. All discovery cohort repertoires had been generated on a single sequencing platform. In addition to the first cohort of approximately 670 subjects, a separate validation cohort of 120 different subjects was used.

Findings and caveats that apply to the study as a whole: The only immune exposure information available for the cohort was CMV serostatus. According to the authors, the approach could potentially be generalized to other disease states and immunological phenotypes. In a later analysis, HLA-associated TCR beta chains were found to be more clonally expanded and to have lower generation probabilities than equally common non-associated chains. A further reported finding was that TCR beta sequences accurately predicted the HLA-A and HLA-B alleles for most subjects in the first cohort. Some IMGT-functional V segments, including TRBV6-2 and TRBV6-3, could not be distinguished by the 87-base-pair reads and were therefore excluded. A few of the identified cytomegalovirus-associated TCR beta chains were confirmed in vitro to be specific for cytomegalovirus antigens. According to a later genetic analysis, donors in an Asian-associated ancestry cluster had fewer N-insertions in productive TCRs than the roughly 700-donor mean. Assigning TCR associations to individual alleles was difficult when HLA alleles, especially DR and DQ, strongly co-occurred. The earlier analysis of approximately 590 of the donors excluded seventeen rarely observed V segments, including chromosome 9 orphons, because counts were too low. Only TCR beta chains were sequenced in this cohort, and the absence of alpha or paired-chain data limited detectable features. Sequencing depth was assumed to be roughly uniform across donors in the presence/absence analyses, though that assumption may not hold. While some public TCRs were present in many individuals, most TCR sequences turned up only very rarely across donors. An earlier analysis of roughly 570 of the donors showed that most TCR beta V segments appeared in productive rearrangements either about 87% or about 30% of the time, which broadly matched IMGT annotations. In a later analysis, some 18,000 TCR beta sequences were associated with specific HLA alleles at a false discovery rate of 0.05. Because some donors lacked HLA typing at each locus, the association tests relied only on the typed subset. Cytomegalovirus status was reported to be diagnosed by the classifier with high specificity and sensitivity in both the original and validation cohorts. A later analysis found that TCR association rates varied across HLA loci, with DRB1 alleles showing the most associated TCRs and HLA-C alleles the fewest. A cluster of highly shared sequence variants was judged likely to represent a technical artifact of the sequencing pipeline. In a later genetic analysis, a missense DCLRE1C variant was associated with V-gene and J-gene trimming of TCR beta chains, and the association was replicated in an independent cohort. Linkage disequilibrium might explain the correlated functional status among segregating V segments, but an unknown experimental factor could not be excluded. According to a later analysis, most CMV-associated TCR beta chains appeared to be HLA-restricted, and the HLA associations seemed to be driven largely by CMV exposure. Several of the top co-occurrence clusters appeared to be linked to parvovirus B19, influenza, CMV and Epstein-Barr virus, according to a later analysis. The study gave a list of some 150 TCR beta chains associated with cytomegalovirus.

Points on this clone: Its antigen is unknown. The record has no base qualities; no much larger clone is one base away.

Trimming removed 1 base from V and 3 bases from J, leaving 18 bases between the germline ends. The CDR3 contains 16 residues, cysteine and phenylalanine counted. Of all the DNA, just the CDR3 is kept, 48 bases in frame from base 1. For CDR1 and CDR2, the germline V gene (reference sequence) lists GTSNPN and SVGIG. Libraries came from the immunoSEQ multiplex PCR assay. For the multiplex PCR, a mixture combining 60 forward primers for TCR Vbeta segments and 13 reverse primers for TCR Jbeta segments was used. Amplification of the CDR3 region of rearranged TCR beta genes was performed with a multiplex PCR assay on genomic DNA. On the Illumina HiSeq System, the amplified TCR beta libraries were sequenced as 87-base-pair reads. The paper's data handling went like this. A later analysis counted tens of millions of unique TCR beta chains across the 690 or so repertoires, and roughly 9.9 million of these chains were shared by at least two donors. Raw reads were error-corrected and collapsed into unique sequences by a nearest-neighbor algorithm in which closely related sequences were merged to remove PCR and sequencing errors. To assign V, D and J gene segments, CDR3 sequences were aligned to IMGT reference sequences. For a sequence to be retained, a match of at least six nucleotides to both a V gene segment and a J gene segment was required. Rearrangements were called productive when the CDR3 lacked stop codons and stayed in frame with V and J; all others were non-productive. Following IMGT convention, CDR3 was defined as the stretch from the second conserved V-encoded cysteine up to the conserved J-encoded phenylalanine. Sequences without an unambiguous match to a single V gene segment were excluded from the earlier analysis of about 630 of the donors. An earlier analysis of some 500 of the donors classified V segments as functional when productive rearrangements were above 56.7% and as segregating when the standard deviation between donors was above 5%. A statistical classification framework was built for diagnosing cytomegalovirus status from the catalog of TCR beta chain sequences. In a later analysis, TCR nucleotide sequences were compared against IMGT/GENE-DB human TR gene sequences so that V and J genes could be assigned. In a later analysis, CDR3 sequences and most-parsimonious VDJ recombination scenarios were assigned using the TCRdist pipeline. In a later analysis, each TCR beta chain was defined by its CDR3 amino acid sequence together with its V-gene family, and reads lacking a unique V-gene family were excluded. In a later analysis, 500 to 650 highly shared, low-generation-probability nucleotide sequences were removed to address suspected cross-contamination and a sequencing artifact. In a later analysis, a clonal expansion index for each public chain was calculated from normalized within-repertoire ranks of inferred template counts. Generation probabilities in a later analysis came from a VDJ recombination model fitted to out-of-frame rearrangements, and those results were checked against IGoR. Hypergeometric tests were used in a later analysis to score TCR-TCR, TCR-HLA and TCR-CMV co-occurrence, with a repertoire-size bias correction applied to the TCR pairs. A later analysis estimated false discovery rates by permuting HLA or CMV assignments 20 times. In a later analysis, co-occurring TCRs were grouped with DBSCAN, and TCRdist sequence similarity was added when clustering was performed within HLA-allele-positive subsets. For co-occurrence clustering, repertoires with fewer than 30,000 or more than 120,000 public chains were excluded, along with roughly five repertoires with anomalous nucleotide sharing. The table comes from immuneACCESS by way of TCRdb, which keeps in-frame sequences with V and J called. Part of the clones is missing from these tables; in studies checked, under half for an unresolved V gene and the rest for unknown reasons. The D gene and trimming were derived from the DNA, and the V and J assignments and clone size from that table. Recorded for this sample are 170,000 or so clones; roughly four fifths of them occurred a single time. The top ten constitute roughly 5.2% of the sample.

The cohort was made up of approximately 670 healthy bone marrow donors. All cohort members were sampled while nominally healthy, although unrecorded immune exposures were likely present. The donor tested CMV seronegative, placing the donor among the 300 to 450 seronegative members of the cohort. Each donor provided a peripheral blood sample, and peripheral blood mononuclear cells were used for TCR beta sequencing. Genomic DNA was extracted from the blood cell samples with the Qiagen DNeasy Blood Extraction Kit. The chain couples TRBV30 to TRBJ1-2; the D gene is unclear. The sequence came from a man aged 18-30 years in good health and CMV-seronegative. Sequencing used PBMCs. The DNA sequence follows: TGTGCCTGGAGTGCTTCCTTTCGGGGAAGGGACTATGGCTACACCTTC. The resulting protein is CAWSASFRGRDYGYTF.